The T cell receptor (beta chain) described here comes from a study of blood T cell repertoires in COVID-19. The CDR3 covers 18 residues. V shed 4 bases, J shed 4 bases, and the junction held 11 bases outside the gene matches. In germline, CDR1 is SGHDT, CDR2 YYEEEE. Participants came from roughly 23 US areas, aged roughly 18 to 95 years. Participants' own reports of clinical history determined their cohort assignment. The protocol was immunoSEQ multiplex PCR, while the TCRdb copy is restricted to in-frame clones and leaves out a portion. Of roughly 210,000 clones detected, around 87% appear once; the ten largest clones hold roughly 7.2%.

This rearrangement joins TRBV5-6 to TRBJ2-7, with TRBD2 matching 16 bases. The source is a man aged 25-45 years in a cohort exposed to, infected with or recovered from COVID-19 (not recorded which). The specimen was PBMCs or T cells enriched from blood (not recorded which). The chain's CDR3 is CASSPGTSGRALPYEQYF. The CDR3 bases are TGTGCCAGCAGCCCCGGGACTAGCGGGAGGGCCCTCCCATACGAGCAGTACTTC.